The clone carrying this T cell receptor beta chain was detected ten times or more. Its antigen is as yet unknown. The sorting of naive CD8 T cells used the CD8+CD4-CCR7+CD45RA+ phenotype. This entry is derived from a study of molecular identifiers for immune sequencing clone quantification. Study-level results: Clones that exceeded 20 RNA copies held over 99% of effector molecules, yet under 1% in naive cells.

V dropped 3 bases and J dropped 1 base, with 7 bases sitting between them. The V gene's germline CDR1 is SGHDN and CDR2 FVKESK. The CDR3 runs to 15 residues. It was with previously described methods and listed TCR primers that bulk TCR libraries were made. In TCRdb, the PCR reads were re-called with MiXCR into one record per CDR3 protein. The sample records 80,000 to 100,000 distinct CDR3 sequences, 20% to 25% being singletons. The chain joins TRBV14 to TRBJ2-6; D gene ambiguous. The receptor was derived from a human donor in good health. Some libraries in this study had Jurkat cell RNA spiked in. Sequenced material: naive CD8+ T cells from blood, with Jurkat cell RNA spiked in. Sample subset: FACS-sorted CD8+CD4-CCR7+CD45RA+ naive T cells. Here the CDR3 DNA reads TGTGCCAGCAGCCAGTTCCGATCTGGGGCCAACGTCCTGACTTTC. The encoded protein is CASSQFRSGANVLTF.